This T cell receptor beta chain was sequenced for a study of human T cells and chemical hapten exposure. Time point given: healthy volunteer bleed at 2 weeks. From whole blood left unfractionated, total RNA was extracted. Germline V gives CDR1 DFQATT, CDR2 SNEGSKA (reference sequence). V was shortened by 4 bases and J by 0 bases, with 11 bases between the two germline ends. The CDR3 runs 14 residues. Each cDNA molecule in the library carried unique molecular identifiers. TCRdb analysed the RACE reads with MiXCR anew, one entry per CDR3 protein. The top ten hold 1.5% to 2% of the sample, which has over 100,000 distinct CDR3 sequences, roughly 9% seen once. Study outcomes and limitations: Unchanged with DPC sensitization were TCRs above 1 in 1000 frequency.

Many counts were recorded for this clonotype. What it recognizes is unknown. This clonotype originated in a male donor in good health. Some clones in this sample may be carry-over from other donors' samples. Material: whole blood. V and J are TRBV20-1 and TRBJ2-3; the D gene could be TRBD1 or TRBD2 (5 bases each). CDR3 DNA: TGCAGTGCTATACGGGACGGAAGCACAGATACGCAGTATTTT. Protein sequence: CSAIRDGSTDTQYF.